This T cell receptor (beta chain) was documented in a study of technical replicates of blood from a handful of donors. The repertoire was sequenced with immunoSEQ multiplex PCR; TCRdb's copy has only in-frame clones and lacks some. The sample contains roughly 79,000 clones, nearly 96% of which appear only once. This CDR3 comprises 16 residues. With V trimmed by 2 bases and J by 3 bases, 9 bases remained unmatched. Germline V gene lookup returns CDR1 MNHNY and CDR2 SVGAGI (reference sequence). The clonotype comes from a human donor in good health. The material sequenced was T cells isolated from PBMCs. The chain is built from TRBV6-6 and TRBJ2-7; TRBD2 matches at 8 bases. The CDR3 protein is CASSYTRGGSNYEQYF. In nucleotides, the CDR3 is TGTGCCAGCAGTTACACTCGGGGGGGGAGTAACTACGAGCAGTACTTC.